This T cell receptor (beta chain) comes out of a study of vaccination and CD4 T cells after COVID-19. In the study overall: The convalescent population consisted of six males and four females, two of whom were of Hispanic ethnicity.

In regard to this clonotype: What it recognizes is unknown. Relative to the germline gene, one junction end is altered; a read error may explain this.

Time point denoted: late sampling 161 to 241 days after vaccination in a few convalescent patients. Treatment indicated: approximately nine-day PBMC culture with coronavirus spike peptide pools or control peptides (ViraFEST assay). An Oncomine TCR Beta short-read assay was used to sequence the DNA from cultured CD4+ T cells. TCRdb used MiXCR to reprocess the PCR reads, holding one entry per CDR3 protein. The sample includes about 17,000 distinct CDR3 sequences, 47% of them seen just once. The germline gives CDR1 SSHAT, CDR2 FNYEAQ (reference sequence). The CDR3 contains 13 residues. The V call is TRBV7-7, the J call TRBJ1-1; perhaps TRBD1 as D (5 bases). Sequenced material: CD4+ T cells from blood, cultured in vitro, taken about 7 months after SARS-CoV-2 vaccination. This TCR was recovered from a human donor who had recovered from COVID-19. Written as DNA, the CDR3 is TGTGCTAGCAGCTTAGAGAGGGGAACTGAAGCTTTCTTT. Protein sequence: CASSLERGTEAFF. The variable domain in full, with the rest retrieved from reference TRBV7-7 and TRBJ1-1, is GAGVSQSPRYKVTKRGQDVTLRCDPISSHATLYWYQQALGQGPEFLTYFNYEAQPDKSGLPSDRFSAERPEGSISTLTIQRTEQRDSAMYRCASSLERGTEAFFGQGTRLTVV.